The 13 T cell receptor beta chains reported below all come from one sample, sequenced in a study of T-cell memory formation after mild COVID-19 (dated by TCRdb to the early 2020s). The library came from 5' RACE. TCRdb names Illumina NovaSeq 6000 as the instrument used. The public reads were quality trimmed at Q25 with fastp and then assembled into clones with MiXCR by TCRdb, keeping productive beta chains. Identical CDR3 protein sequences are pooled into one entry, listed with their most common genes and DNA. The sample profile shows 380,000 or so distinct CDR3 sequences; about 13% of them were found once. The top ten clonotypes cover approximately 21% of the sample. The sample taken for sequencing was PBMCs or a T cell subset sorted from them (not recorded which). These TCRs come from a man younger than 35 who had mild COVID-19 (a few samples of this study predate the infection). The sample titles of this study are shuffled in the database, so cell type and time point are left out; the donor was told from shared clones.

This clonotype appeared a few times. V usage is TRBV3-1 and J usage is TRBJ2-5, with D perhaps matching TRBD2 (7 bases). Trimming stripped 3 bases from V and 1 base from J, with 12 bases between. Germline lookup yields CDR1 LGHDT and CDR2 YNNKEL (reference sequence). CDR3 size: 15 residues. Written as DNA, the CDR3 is TGTGCCAGCAGCCATTTGAGGGGGGGCCAAGAGACCCAGTACTTC. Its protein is CASSHLRGGQETQYF.

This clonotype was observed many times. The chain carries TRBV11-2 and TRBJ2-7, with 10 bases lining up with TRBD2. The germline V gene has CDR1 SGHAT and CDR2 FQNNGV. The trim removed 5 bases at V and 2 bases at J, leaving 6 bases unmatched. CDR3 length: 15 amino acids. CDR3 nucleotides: TGTGCCAGCAGCAGACTAGCGGGCGGCCCCTACGAGCAGTACTTC. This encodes CASSRLAGGPYEQYF.

The CDR3 region is CASSLSGEQKTQYF. The DNA for the CDR3 is TGTGCCAGCAGTTTATCGGGGGAACAAAAGACCCAGTACTTC. The chain links TRBV6-6 to TRBJ2-5, with D maybe TRBD2 (6 bases). This CDR3 region has 14 residues. CDR1 MNHNY and CDR2 SVGAGI come from the germline V gene (reference sequence). Between the trimmed V and J ends, which lost 4 bases and 6 bases, there was a span of 15 bases.

CDR3 DNA sequence: TGTGCCAGCAGCTCCCGGGACAGGGGAAGAGGAAACACTGAAGCTTTCTTT. Its protein is CASSSRDRGRGNTEAFF. The chain links TRBV5-4 to TRBJ1-1, with TRBD1 matching 10 bases. The CDR3 is 17 amino acids. V lost 3 bases to trimming and J lost 2 bases; unmatched junction nucleotides: 10. Germline loops: CDR1 SGHNT, CDR2 YYREEE (reference sequence).

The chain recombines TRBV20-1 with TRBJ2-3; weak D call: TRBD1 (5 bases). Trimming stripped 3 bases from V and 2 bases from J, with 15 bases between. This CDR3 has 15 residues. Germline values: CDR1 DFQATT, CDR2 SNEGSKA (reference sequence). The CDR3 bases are TGCAGTGCTAGTTTAGGGGTTTGGGACACAGATACGCAGTATTTT. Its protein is CSASLGVWDTDTQYF.

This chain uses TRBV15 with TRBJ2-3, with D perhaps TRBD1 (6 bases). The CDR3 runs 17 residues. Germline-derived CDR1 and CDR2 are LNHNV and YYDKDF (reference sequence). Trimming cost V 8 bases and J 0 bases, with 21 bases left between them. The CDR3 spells CATGFSPFGGSTDTQYF. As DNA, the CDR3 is TGTGCCACCGGCTTCTCGCCGTTTGGGGGCAGCACAGATACGCAGTATTTT.

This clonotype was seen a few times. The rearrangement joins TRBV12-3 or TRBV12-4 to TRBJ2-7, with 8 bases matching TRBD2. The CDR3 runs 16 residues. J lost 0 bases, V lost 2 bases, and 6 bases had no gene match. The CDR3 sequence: CASSLSLAGLSYEQYF. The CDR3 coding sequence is TGTGCCAGCAGTTTATCGTTAGCGGGGCTCTCCTACGAGCAGTACTTC.

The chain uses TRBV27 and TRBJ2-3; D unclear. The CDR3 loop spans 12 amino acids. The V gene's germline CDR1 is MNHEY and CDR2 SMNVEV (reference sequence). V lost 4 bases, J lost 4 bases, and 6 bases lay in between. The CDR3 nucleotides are TGTGCCAGCAGTTCGGAATCAGATACGCAGTATTTT. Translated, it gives CASSSESDTQYF.

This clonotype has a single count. In nucleotides, the CDR3 is TGTGCCAGCAGCTTCGGGACAGGGTTTAACAATGAGCAGTTCTTC. Protein: CASSFGTGFNNEQFF. The rearrangement uses TRBV11-2 and TRBJ2-1; TRBD1 matches at 9 bases. The trim removed 3 bases at V and 5 bases at J, leaving 5 bases unmatched. Germline-derived CDR1 and CDR2 are SGHAT and FQNNGV. CDR3 length: 15 residues.

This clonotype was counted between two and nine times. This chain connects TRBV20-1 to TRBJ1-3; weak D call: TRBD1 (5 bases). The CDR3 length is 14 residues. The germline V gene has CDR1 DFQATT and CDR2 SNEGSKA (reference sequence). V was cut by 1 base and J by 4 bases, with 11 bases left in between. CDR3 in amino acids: CSARAQGSGNTIYF. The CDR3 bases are TGCAGTGCTAGAGCGCAGGGATCGGGAAACACCATATATTTT.

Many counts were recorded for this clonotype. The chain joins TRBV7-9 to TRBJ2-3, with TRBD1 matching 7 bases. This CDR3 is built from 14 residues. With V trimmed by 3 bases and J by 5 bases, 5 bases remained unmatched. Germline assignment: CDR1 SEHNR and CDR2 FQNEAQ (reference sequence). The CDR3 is CASSFPTGRDTQYF. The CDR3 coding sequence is TGTGCCAGCAGCTTTCCGACAGGGCGAGATACGCAGTATTTT.

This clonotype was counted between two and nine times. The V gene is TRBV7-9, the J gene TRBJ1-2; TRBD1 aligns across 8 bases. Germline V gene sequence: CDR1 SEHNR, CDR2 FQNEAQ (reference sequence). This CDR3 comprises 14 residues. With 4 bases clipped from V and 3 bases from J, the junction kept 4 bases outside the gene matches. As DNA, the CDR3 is TGTGCCAGCAGCTGGGGCAGGGGGCACTATGGCTACACCTTC. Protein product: CASSWGRGHYGYTF.

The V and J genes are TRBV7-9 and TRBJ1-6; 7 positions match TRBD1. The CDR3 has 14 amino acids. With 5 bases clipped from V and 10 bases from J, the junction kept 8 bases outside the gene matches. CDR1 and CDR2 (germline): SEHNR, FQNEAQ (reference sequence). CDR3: CASSITGERSPLHF. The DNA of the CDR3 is TGTGCCAGCAGCATAACAGGGGAGCGATCACCCCTCCACTTT.